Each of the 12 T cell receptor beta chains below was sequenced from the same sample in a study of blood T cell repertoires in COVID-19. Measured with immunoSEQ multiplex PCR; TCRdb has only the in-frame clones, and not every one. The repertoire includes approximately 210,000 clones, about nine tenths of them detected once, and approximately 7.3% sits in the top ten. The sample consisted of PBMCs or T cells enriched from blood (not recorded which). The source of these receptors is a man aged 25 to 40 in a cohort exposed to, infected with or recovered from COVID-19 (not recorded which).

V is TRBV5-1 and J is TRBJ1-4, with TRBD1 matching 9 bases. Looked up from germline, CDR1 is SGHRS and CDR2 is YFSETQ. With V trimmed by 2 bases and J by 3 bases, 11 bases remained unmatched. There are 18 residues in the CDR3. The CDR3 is CASSLQGADRGANEKLFF. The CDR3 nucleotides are TGCGCCAGCAGCTTACAGGGGGCGGACCGCGGGGCTAATGAAAAACTGTTTTTT.

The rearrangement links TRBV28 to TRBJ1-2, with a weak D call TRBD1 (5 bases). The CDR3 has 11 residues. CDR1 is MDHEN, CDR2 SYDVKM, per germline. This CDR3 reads CLLGGGVSYTF. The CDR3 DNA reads TGTTTGCTTGGCGGGGGGGTTAGCTACACCTTC.

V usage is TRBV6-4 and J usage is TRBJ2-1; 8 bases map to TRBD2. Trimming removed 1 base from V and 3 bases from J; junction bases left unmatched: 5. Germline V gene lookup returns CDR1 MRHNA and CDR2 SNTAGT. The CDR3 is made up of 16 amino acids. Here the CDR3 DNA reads TGTGCCAGCAGTGACTTCTCTAGCGGGCGCTACAATGAGCAGTTCTTC. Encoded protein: CASSDFSSGRYNEQFF.

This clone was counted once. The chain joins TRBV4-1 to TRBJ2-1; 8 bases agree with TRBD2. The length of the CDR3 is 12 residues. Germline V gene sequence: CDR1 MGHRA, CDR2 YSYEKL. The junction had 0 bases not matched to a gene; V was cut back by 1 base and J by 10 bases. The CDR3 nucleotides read TGCGCCAGCAGCCAAGGGACTAGCGAGCAGTTCTTC. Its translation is CASSQGTSEQFF.

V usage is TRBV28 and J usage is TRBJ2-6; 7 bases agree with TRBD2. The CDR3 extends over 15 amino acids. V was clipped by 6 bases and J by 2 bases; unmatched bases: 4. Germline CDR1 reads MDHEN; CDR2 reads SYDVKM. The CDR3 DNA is TGTGCCAGCAGCAAGGGAGGGGCTGGGGCCAACGTCCTGACTTTC. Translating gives CASSKGGAGANVLTF.

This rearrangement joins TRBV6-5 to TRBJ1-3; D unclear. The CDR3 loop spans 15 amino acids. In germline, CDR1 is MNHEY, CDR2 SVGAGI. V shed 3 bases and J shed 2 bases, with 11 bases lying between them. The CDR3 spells CASSYSGQPGNTIYF. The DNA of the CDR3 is TGTGCCAGCAGTTATAGCGGGCAGCCTGGAAACACCATATATTTT.

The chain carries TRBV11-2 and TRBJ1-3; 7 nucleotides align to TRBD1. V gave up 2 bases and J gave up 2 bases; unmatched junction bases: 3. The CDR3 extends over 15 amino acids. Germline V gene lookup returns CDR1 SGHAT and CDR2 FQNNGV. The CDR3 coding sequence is TGTGCCAGCAGCTTAAGGCAGGGGGCTGGAAACACCATATATTTT. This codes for CASSLRQGAGNTIYF.

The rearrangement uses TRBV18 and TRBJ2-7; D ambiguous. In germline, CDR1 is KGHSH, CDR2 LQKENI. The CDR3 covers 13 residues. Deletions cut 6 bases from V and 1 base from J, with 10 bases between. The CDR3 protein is CASSTRPSYEQYF. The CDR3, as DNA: TGTGCCAGCTCCACACGCCCTTCCTACGAGCAGTACTTC.

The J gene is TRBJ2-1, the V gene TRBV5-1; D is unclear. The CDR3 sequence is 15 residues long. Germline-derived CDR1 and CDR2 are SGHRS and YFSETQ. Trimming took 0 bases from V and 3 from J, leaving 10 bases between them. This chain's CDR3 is CASSLAGQDYNEQFF. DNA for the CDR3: TGCGCCAGCAGCTTGGCAGGTCAGGACTACAATGAGCAGTTCTTC. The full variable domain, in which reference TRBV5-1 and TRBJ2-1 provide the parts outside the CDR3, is KAGVTQTPRYLIKTRGQQVTLSCSPISGHRSVSWYQQTPGQGLQFLFEYFSETQRNKGNFPGRFSGRQFSNSRSEMNVSTLELGDSALYLCASSLAGQDYNEQFFGPGTRLTVL.

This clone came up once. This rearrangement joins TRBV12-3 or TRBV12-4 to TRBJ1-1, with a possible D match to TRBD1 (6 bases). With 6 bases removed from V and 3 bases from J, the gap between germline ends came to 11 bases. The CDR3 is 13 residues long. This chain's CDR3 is CASRVNRDTEAFF. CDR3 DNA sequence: TGTGCCAGCAGAGTAAACAGGGACACTGAAGCTTTCTTT.

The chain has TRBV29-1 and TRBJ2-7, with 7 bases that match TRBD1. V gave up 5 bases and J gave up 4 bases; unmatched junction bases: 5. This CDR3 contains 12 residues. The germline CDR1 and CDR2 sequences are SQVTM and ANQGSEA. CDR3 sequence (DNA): TGCAGCGTTTGGCACAGGGGATACGAGCAGTACTTC. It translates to CSVWHRGYEQYF.

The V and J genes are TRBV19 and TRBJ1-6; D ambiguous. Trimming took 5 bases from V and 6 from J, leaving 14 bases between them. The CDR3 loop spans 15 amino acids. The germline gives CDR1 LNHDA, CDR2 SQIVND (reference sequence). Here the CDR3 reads CASSWNGNGNSPLHF. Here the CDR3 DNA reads TGTGCCAGTAGTTGGAACGGGAATGGTAATTCACCCCTCCACTTT. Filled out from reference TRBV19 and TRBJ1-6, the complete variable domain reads DGGITQSPKYLFRKEGQNVTLSCEQNLNHDAMYWYRQDPGQGLRLIYYSQIVNDFQKGDIAEGYSVSREKKESFPLTVTSAQKNPTAFYLCASSWNGNGNSPLHFGNGTRLTVT.